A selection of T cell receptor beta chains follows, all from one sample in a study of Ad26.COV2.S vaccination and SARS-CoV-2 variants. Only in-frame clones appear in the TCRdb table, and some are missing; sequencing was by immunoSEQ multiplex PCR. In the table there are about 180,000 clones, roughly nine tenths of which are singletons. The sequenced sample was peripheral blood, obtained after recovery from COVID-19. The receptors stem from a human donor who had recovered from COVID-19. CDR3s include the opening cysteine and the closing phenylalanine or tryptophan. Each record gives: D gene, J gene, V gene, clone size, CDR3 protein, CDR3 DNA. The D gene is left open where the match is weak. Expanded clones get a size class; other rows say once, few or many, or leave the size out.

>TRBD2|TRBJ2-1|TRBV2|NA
CASGGLAGARQFF
TGTGCCAGCGGGGGACTAGCGGGGGCTCGGCAGTTCTTC
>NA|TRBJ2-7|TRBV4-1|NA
CASSQVSGQWIYEQYF
TGCGCCAGCAGCCAAGTTTCGGGGCAGTGGATCTACGAGCAGTACTTC
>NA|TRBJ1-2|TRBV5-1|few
CASSPGGAYGYTF
TGCGCCAGCAGCCCCGGGGGGGCCTATGGCTACACCTTC
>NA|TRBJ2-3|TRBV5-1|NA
CASSLDGPTDTQYF
TGCGCCAGCAGCCTCGACGGCCCCACAGATACGCAGTATTTT
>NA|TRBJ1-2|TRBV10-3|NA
CAIRYGTGVDYGYTF
TGTGCCATCAGATACGGGACGGGGGTTGACTATGGCTACACCTTC
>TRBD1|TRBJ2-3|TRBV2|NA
CASSSRDRGPDTQYF
TGTGCCAGCAGCTCCCGGGACAGGGGGCCAGATACGCAGTATTTT
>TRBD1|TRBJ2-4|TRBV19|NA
CASRPQGQGAVSIQYF
TGTGCCAGTAGACCACAGGGACAGGGGGCCGTTAGCATTCAGTACTTC
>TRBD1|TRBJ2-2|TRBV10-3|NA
CAISKDRDEAGELFF
TGTGCCATCAGTAAAGACAGGGATGAGGCCGGGGAGCTGTTTTTT
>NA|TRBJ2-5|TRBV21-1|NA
CASSTRDRGGETQYF
TGTGCCAGCAGCACCCGGGACAGGGGTGGGGAGACCCAGTACTTC
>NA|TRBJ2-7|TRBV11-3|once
CASSLGYGKYSYEQYF
TGTGCCAGCAGCTTAGGATACGGGAAATACTCCTACGAGCAGTACTTC
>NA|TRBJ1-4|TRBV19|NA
CASSYYGTAPTNEKLFF
TGTGCCAGTAGTTATTACGGGACGGCGCCAACTAATGAAAAACTGTTTTTT
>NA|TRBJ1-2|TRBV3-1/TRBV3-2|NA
CASSPLGRGRSNYGYTF
TGTGCCAGCAGCCCCCTGGGGAGGGGCCGAAGTAACTATGGCTACACCTTC
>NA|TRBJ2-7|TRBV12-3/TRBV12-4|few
CASSYYTYEQYF
TGTGCCAGCAGTTACTATACCTACGAGCAGTACTTC
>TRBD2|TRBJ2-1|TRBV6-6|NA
CASSPWGLSSGRTTGNEQFF
TGTGCCAGCAGTCCCTGGGGTCTATCTAGCGGGAGAACAACCGGCAATGAGCAGTTCTTC
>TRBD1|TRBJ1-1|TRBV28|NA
CASSLGQGTEAFF
TGTGCCAGCAGCCTTGGACAGGGCACTGAAGCTTTCTTT
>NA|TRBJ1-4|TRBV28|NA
CASRWGATNEKLFF
TGTGCCAGCAGATGGGGAGCAACTAATGAAAAACTGTTTTTT
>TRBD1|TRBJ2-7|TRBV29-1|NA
CSAGSGQGGYEQYF
TGCAGCGCTGGGTCCGGACAGGGAGGCTACGAGCAGTACTTC
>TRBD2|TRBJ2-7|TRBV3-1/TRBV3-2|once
CASSRTSGYYLTYEQYF
TGTGCCAGCAGCCGGACTAGCGGGTACTATTTAACCTACGAGCAGTACTTC
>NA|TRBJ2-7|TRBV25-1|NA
CASSERTRPYEQYF
TGTGCCAGCAGTGAGAGGACACGGCCCTACGAGCAGTACTTC
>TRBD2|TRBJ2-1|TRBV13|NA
CASSFVLAGGRYNEQFF
TGTGCCAGCAGCTTCGTCTTAGCGGGAGGGCGCTACAATGAGCAGTTCTTC
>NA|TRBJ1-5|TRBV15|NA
CATSRDISSNQPQHF
TGTGCCACCAGCAGAGATATCAGTAGCAATCAGCCCCAGCATTTT
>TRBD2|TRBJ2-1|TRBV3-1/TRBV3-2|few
CASSPGLAGVYNEQFF
TGTGCCAGCAGCCCCGGACTAGCGGGGGTGTACAATGAGCAGTTCTTC
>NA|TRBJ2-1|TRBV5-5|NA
CASSLEVILGLAAYNEQFF
TGTGCCAGCAGCTTGGAAGTTATCCTGGGGCTAGCAGCCTACAATGAGCAGTTCTTC
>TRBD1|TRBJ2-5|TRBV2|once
CASINDRGPWRAQETQYF
TGTGCCAGCATTAACGACAGGGGGCCATGGAGGGCCCAAGAGACCCAGTACTTC
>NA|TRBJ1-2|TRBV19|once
CASSIDRAAYGYTF
TGTGCCAGTAGTATAGATCGGGCGGCTTATGGCTACACCTTC
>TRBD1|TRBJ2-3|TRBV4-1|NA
CASSLTGTGYTDTQYF
TGCGCCAGCAGCCTAACCGGGACAGGGTATACAGATACGCAGTATTTT
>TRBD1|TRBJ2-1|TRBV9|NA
CASSVGSGGNSYNEQFF
TGTGCCAGCAGCGTAGGGTCAGGGGGCAACTCCTACAATGAGCAGTTCTTC
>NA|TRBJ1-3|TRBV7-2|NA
CASSLAPTGNTIYF
TGTGCCAGCAGCTTAGCGCCGACTGGAAACACCATATATTTT
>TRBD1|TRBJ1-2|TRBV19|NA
CASSIDLSLTGGVYGYTF
TGTGCCAGTAGTATAGATCTGAGCTTAACAGGGGGCGTCTATGGCTACACCTTC
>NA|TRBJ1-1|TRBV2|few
CASRLRGGNTEAFF
TGTGCCAGCAGACTCAGGGGTGGGAACACTGAAGCTTTCTTT
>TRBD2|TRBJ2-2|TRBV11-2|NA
CASSSTLPGLATNTGELFF
TGTGCCAGCAGCTCAACCCTCCCGGGACTAGCGACGAACACCGGGGAGCTGTTTTTT
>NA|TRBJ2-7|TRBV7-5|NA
CARSCRLRGSHEQYF
TGTGCCAGAAGCTGCCGCCTGAGGGGATCCCACGAGCAGTACTTC
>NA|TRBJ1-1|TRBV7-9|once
CASSLHGNTEAFF
TGTGCCAGCAGCCTACATGGGAACACTGAAGCTTTCTTT